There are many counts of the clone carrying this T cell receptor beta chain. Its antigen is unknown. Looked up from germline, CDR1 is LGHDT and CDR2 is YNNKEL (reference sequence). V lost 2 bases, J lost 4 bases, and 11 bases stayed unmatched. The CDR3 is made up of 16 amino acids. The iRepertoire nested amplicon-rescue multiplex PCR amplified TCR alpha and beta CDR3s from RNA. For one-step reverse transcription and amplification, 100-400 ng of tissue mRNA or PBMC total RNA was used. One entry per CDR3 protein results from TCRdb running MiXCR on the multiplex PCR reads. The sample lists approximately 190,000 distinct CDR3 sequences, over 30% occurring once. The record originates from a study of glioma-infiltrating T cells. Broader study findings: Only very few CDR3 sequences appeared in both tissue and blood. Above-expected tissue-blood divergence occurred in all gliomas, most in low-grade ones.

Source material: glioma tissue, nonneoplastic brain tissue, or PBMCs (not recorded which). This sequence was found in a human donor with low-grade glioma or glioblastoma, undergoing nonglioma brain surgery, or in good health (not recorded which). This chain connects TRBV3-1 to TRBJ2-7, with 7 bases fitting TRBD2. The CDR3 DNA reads TGTGCCAGCAGCCAACTGCGGACTAGGATGATGTACGAGCAGTACTTC. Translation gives CASSQLRTRMMYEQYF.